One sample yielded the 5 T cell receptor beta chains listed below, sequenced in a study of blood T cell repertoires in COVID-19. TCRdb keeps only in-frame clones here, not all; method: immunoSEQ multiplex PCR. The table records 150,000 to 200,000 clones, 75% to 85% of them present only once. Sequenced sample: peripheral blood. These receptors originate from a woman in her thirties or forties with COVID-19, enrolled during active disease.

This clone showed up just once. The gene calls are TRBV7-9 and TRBJ2-3; 9 nucleotides agree with TRBD1. The germline CDR1 and CDR2 sequences are SEHNR and FQNEAQ (reference sequence). The CDR3 consists of 18 residues. The V gene end was trimmed by 5 bases and the J gene end by 5 bases; junction bases not matched to a gene: 17. CDR3 sequence reads: CASSPSEWYRGHGDTQYF. CDR3 in DNA: TGTGCCAGCAGCCCATCGGAGTGGTACAGGGGGCATGGAGATACGCAGTATTTT. Filled out from reference TRBV7-9 and TRBJ2-3, the complete variable domain reads DTGVSQNPRHKITKRGQNVTFRCDPISEHNRLYWYRQTLGQGPEFLTYFQNEAQLEKSRLLSDRFSAERPKGSFSTLEIQRTEQGDSAMYLCASSPSEWYRGHGDTQYFGPGTRLTVL.

This clone has only a few counts. The V and J genes are TRBV6-5 and TRBJ1-2, with TRBD1 matching 10 bases. The CDR3 contains 15 residues. V was pared by 6 bases and J by 1 base, with 5 bases of the junction left unmatched. The germline V gene encodes CDR1 MNHEY and CDR2 SVGAGI. In nucleotides, the CDR3 is TGTGCCAGCAGAATGACAGGGGGCCTTAACTATGGCTACACCTTC. Translated: CASRMTGGLNYGYTF.

The J gene is TRBJ1-2, the V gene TRBV4-2, with D hard to call. Germline V gene data show CDR1 as LGHNA and CDR2 as YNFKEQ. V was pared by 2 bases and J by 6 bases, with 10 bases between. This CDR3 has 13 amino acids. The CDR3 spells CASSQSSAHGYTF. The DNA for the CDR3 is TGTGCCAGCAGCCAATCATCCGCGCATGGCTACACCTTC.

V is TRBV4-1 and J is TRBJ2-3; 8 nucleotides agree with TRBD2. J gave up 6 bases and V 8 bases, and 16 bases lay outside the gene matches. This CDR3 contains 16 residues. Looked up from germline, CDR1 is MGHRA and CDR2 is YSYEKL. Here the CDR3 reads CASRTGTRAGEDTQYF. The DNA for the CDR3 is TGCGCCAGCCGAACCGGGACTAGGGCGGGGGAGGATACGCAGTATTTT.

This chain connects TRBV9 to TRBJ2-1; D is possibly TRBD1 (5 bases). V was clipped by 2 bases and J by 2 bases, with 11 bases between them. The CDR3 consists of 15 residues. Germline loops: CDR1 SGDLS, CDR2 YYNGEE. CDR3 sequence: CASSVSGFTYNEQFF. CDR3 coding DNA: TGTGCCAGCAGCGTTTCAGGGTTTACCTACAATGAGCAGTTCTTC.